This TCR beta chain was identified in a study of CD8 T cells in ankylosing spondylitis. Study outcomes and limitations: Earlier literature documents some of the motif variants in reactive arthritis synovial fluid and blood.

As concerns this clonotype: Its antigen is unknown.

TCRdb re-analysed the 5' RACE reads in MiXCR, keeping a single row per CDR3 protein. The sample shows some 350,000 distinct CDR3 sequences, 14% to 15% of them seen only once. The germline V and J ends were trimmed by 4 bases and 3 bases, with 13 bases remaining between them. The CDR3 covers 15 residues. Germline V gene data show CDR1 as SGHRS and CDR2 as YFSETQ. The chain carries TRBV5-1 and TRBJ2-2; D perhaps matches TRBD2 (5 bases). The sequenced material came from blood, either unsorted or a sorted T cell fraction (not recorded which). The source of this sequence is a male donor with ankylosing spondylitis or in good health (not recorded which). This CDR3 is CASSRKVGDTGELFF. The CDR3 coding sequence is TGCGCCAGCAGCCGTAAGGTCGGGGACACCGGGGAGCTGTTTTTT.